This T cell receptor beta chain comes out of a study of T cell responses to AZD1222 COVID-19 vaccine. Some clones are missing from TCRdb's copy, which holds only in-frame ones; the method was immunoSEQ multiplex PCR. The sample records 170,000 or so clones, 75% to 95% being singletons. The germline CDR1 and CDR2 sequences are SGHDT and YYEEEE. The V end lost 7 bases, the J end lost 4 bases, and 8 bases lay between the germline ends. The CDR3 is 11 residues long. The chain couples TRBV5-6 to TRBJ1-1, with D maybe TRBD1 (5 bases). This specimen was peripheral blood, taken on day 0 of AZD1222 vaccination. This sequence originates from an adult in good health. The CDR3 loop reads CASLGVTEAFF. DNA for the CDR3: TGTGCCAGCTTAGGGGTCACTGAAGCTTTCTTT.